A single sample gave rise to the 18 T cell receptor beta chains below, sequenced in a study of blood T cells in healthy people across ages. Together with a sample-barcoded 5' primer, a J-beta primer mix was included in a second PCR lasting roughly 6 to 12 cycles. From the 5' RACE reads, TCRdb called clonotypes with MiXCR, one entry per CDR3 protein. The sample carries 720,000 or so distinct CDR3 sequences, around 43% recorded once. The sequenced sample was blood. These receptors were taken from an elderly man in good health.

This clonotype has just a few counts. The chain uses TRBV5-1 and TRBJ2-7, with a tentative D call TRBD1 (5 bases). The CDR3 is made up of 16 amino acids. V gave up 4 bases and J gave up 4 bases, with 21 bases separating them. The germline CDR1 and CDR2 sequences are SGHRS and YFSETQ. CDR3 protein: CASSTGTEYGLYEQYF. DNA for the CDR3: TGCGCCAGCAGCACAGGAACAGAATATGGTCTTTACGAGCAGTACTTC.

This sequence joins TRBV5-1 and TRBJ2-5; 9 nucleotides align to TRBD2. CDR3 length: 17 residues. Germline assignment: CDR1 SGHRS and CDR2 YFSETQ. V lost 0 bases and J lost 2; bases outside the gene matches: 8. The CDR3 loop reads CASSLAGSGGLQETQYF. DNA for the CDR3: TGCGCCAGCAGCTTGGCGGGTAGCGGGGGTTTGCAAGAGACCCAGTACTTC.

J is TRBJ2-5 and V is TRBV6-1; 7 bases line up with TRBD2. The CDR3 loop spans 14 amino acids. V gave up 2 bases and J gave up 4 bases; unmatched junction bases: 4. Germline-derived CDR1 and CDR2 are MNHNS and SASEGT. The CDR3 spells CASSEKASGETQYF. Here the CDR3 DNA reads TGTGCCAGCAGTGAAAAGGCTAGCGGAGAGACCCAGTACTTC.

This clonotype was counted only a few times. The genes are TRBV20-1 and TRBJ2-5; 10 nucleotides line up with TRBD2. The V gene's germline CDR1 is DFQATT and CDR2 SNEGSKA (reference sequence). The CDR3 loop spans 13 amino acids. Trimming at V came to 4 bases and at J to 4 bases, leaving 3 bases not matched to a gene. CDR3 region: CSATSGGGETQYF. CDR3 bases: TGCAGTGCTACTAGCGGGGGTGGAGAGACCCAGTACTTC.

The gene calls are TRBV4-2 and TRBJ1-2; tentative D call: TRBD1 (5 bases). Trimming removed 4 bases from V and 6 bases from J, with 21 bases in between. In germline, CDR1 is LGHNA, CDR2 YNFKEQ. There are 16 residues in the CDR3. CDR3 sequence: CASSPPRGQKGHGYTF. CDR3 bases: TGTGCCAGCAGCCCCCCTAGGGGCCAAAAGGGGCATGGCTACACCTTC.

At least ten counts were recorded for this clonotype. The chain uses TRBV6-5 and TRBJ2-5, with D maybe TRBD1 (6 bases). The germline CDR1 and CDR2 sequences are MNHEY and SVGAGI. The CDR3 runs 15 residues. Trimming cost V 6 bases and J 4 bases, with 18 bases left between them. CDR3 DNA sequence: TGTGCCAGCAGGAAACTCACAGGGATCGGAGAGACCCAGTACTTC. Translating gives CASRKLTGIGETQYF.

V usage is TRBV15 and J usage is TRBJ2-7; maybe TRBD2 (5 bases). V was clipped by 5 bases and J by 5 bases, with 22 bases between them. This CDR3 has 16 amino acids. Germline values: CDR1 LNHNV, CDR2 YYDKDF (reference sequence). In nucleotides, the CDR3 is TGTGCCACCAGCGCCCAGAGCGGTCGGTCTCCGGACGAGCAGTACTTC. Amino acids: CATSAQSGRSPDEQYF.

The chain employs TRBV5-1 and TRBJ1-3, with a possible D match to TRBD1 (6 bases). Per germline, CDR1 SGHRS and CDR2 YFSETQ. The CDR3 is 14 residues long. Between the trimmed V and J ends, which lost 0 bases and 4 bases, there was a span of 8 bases. The CDR3 DNA follows: TGCGCCAGCAGCTTGGCGGGGGCCGGAAACACCATATATTTT. Translation: CASSLAGAGNTIYF.

The rearrangement joins TRBV20-1 to TRBJ1-5; D call uncertain. V lost 6 bases, J lost 3 bases, and 12 bases lay in between. The germline V gene has CDR1 DFQATT and CDR2 SNEGSKA (reference sequence). The CDR3 is 13 amino acids. The CDR3 region is CSAGRNHNQPQHF. Here the CDR3 DNA reads TGCAGTGCCGGAAGGAACCACAATCAGCCCCAGCATTTT.

This clonotype showed up just once. This rearrangement joins TRBV20-1 to TRBJ2-5; a possible D gene is TRBD2 (6 bases). V lost 0 bases and J lost 11, with 16 bases in between. This CDR3 has 13 residues. Germline lookup yields CDR1 DFQATT and CDR2 SNEGSKA (reference sequence). The DNA of the CDR3 is TGCAGTGCTAGAGATCCGGACTACAATGAGCAGTACTTC. Translating gives CSARDPDYNEQYF.

The table lists this clonotype with a few counts. Here the CDR3 DNA reads TGCGCCAGCCGGGACTTAGGATCCACAGATACGCAGTATTTT. This translates into CASRDLGSTDTQYF. V usage is TRBV10-2 and J usage is TRBJ2-3; perhaps TRBD2 as D (6 bases). Trimming took off 8 bases at V and 2 bases at J, with 14 bases between the two ends. This CDR3 is 14 amino acids long. Germline CDR1 is WSHSY and CDR2 is SAAADI.

V and J are TRBV6-2 or TRBV6-3 and TRBJ2-3; 8 bases agree with TRBD2. The CDR3 is made up of 16 amino acids. The trim removed 6 bases at V and 4 bases at J, leaving 12 bases unmatched. Germline V lookup: CDR1 MNHEY, CDR2 SVGEGT. CDR3 sequence: CASRDPREGGPDTQYF. DNA of the CDR3: TGTGCCAGCAGAGATCCACGGGAGGGAGGGCCAGATACGCAGTATTTT.

A remark on this clonotype: The germline gene is not matched at one end of the junction; a read error may be the cause. J is TRBJ2-1 and V is TRBV6-6, with 9 bases matching TRBD2. The CDR3 runs 15 residues. CDR1 is MNHNY, CDR2 SVGAGI, per germline (reference sequence). The chain's CDR3 is CVSSYERGAGNEQFF. CDR3 nucleotide sequence: TGTGTCAGCAGTTATGAGCGGGGGGCGGGCAATGAGCAGTTCTTC.

The chain has TRBV20-1 and TRBJ2-4, with 13 bases identical to TRBD2. CDR1 and CDR2 (germline): DFQATT, SNEGSKA (reference sequence). V shed 6 bases and J 2 bases; nucleotides not matched to a gene: 10. The CDR3 spans 17 residues. The CDR3 sequence is CSAPWTSGGRSKNIQYF. The CDR3 DNA sequence: TGCAGTGCCCCCTGGACTAGCGGGGGTAGGTCCAAAAACATTCAGTACTTC.

V usage is TRBV10-3 and J usage is TRBJ2-7; D is uncertain. This CDR3 has 15 amino acids. CDR1 ENHRY and CDR2 SYGVKD come from the germline V gene. Trimming took 3 bases from V and 5 from J, leaving 17 bases between them. CDR3 DNA: TGTGCCATCAGTGAATGGGGTACGCGTGGAAACGAGCAGTACTTC. As protein: CAISEWGTRGNEQYF.

This chain connects TRBV19 to TRBJ2-2; tentatively, D is TRBD1 (6 bases). Looked up from germline, CDR1 is LNHDA and CDR2 is SQIVND (reference sequence). V lost 4 bases to trimming and J lost 6 bases, with 12 bases between them. The length of the CDR3 is 14 residues. The CDR3 sequence: CASSTSRGAGELFF. CDR3 bases: TGTGCCAGTAGTACGTCCAGGGGCGCCGGGGAGCTGTTTTTT.

This clonotype was seen only a few times. V usage is TRBV20-1 and J usage is TRBJ2-1; 7 bases fit TRBD2. This CDR3 is 17 amino acids long. V lost 5 bases, J lost 0 bases, and 13 bases stayed unmatched. Germline-derived CDR1 and CDR2 are DFQATT and SNEGSKA (reference sequence). DNA of the CDR3: TGCAGTGCTCACGAGCGGGGCGGGAACCCCTCCTACAATGAGCAGTTCTTC. This gives the protein CSAHERGGNPSYNEQFF.

This rearrangement joins TRBV6-2 or TRBV6-3 to TRBJ2-1, with 9 bases matching TRBD2. CDR1 is MNHEY, CDR2 SVGEGT, per germline. Trimming at V came to 7 bases and at J to 4 bases, leaving 5 bases not matched to a gene. The CDR3 is 14 amino acids. CDR3 amino acids: CASILAGPYNEQFF. DNA of the CDR3: TGTGCCAGCATTCTAGCGGGGCCGTACAATGAGCAGTTCTTC.